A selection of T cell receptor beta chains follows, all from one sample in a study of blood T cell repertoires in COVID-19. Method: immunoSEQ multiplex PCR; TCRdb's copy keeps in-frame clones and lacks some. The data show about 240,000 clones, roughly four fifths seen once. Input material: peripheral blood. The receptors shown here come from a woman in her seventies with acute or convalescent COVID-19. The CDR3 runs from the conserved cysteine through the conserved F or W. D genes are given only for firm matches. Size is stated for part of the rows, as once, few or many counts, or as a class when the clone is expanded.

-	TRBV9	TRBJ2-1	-	CASSVAAYNEQFF	TGTGCCAGCAGCGTGGCAGCCTACAATGAGCAGTTCTTC
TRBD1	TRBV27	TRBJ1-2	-	CASRPTGLYGYTF	TGTGCCAGCAGACCGACAGGGCTCTATGGCTACACCTTC
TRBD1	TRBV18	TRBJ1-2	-	CASSPGQDYGYTF	TGTGCCAGCTCACCAGGACAGGACTATGGCTACACCTTC
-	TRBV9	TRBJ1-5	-	CASSLGVFQPQHF	TGTGCCAGCAGCTTGGGAGTTTTCCAGCCCCAGCATTTT
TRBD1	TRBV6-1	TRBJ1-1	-	CASSDSRAAGGSEAFF	TGTGCCAGCAGTGATAGTAGGGCGGCAGGGGGCTCTGAAGCTTTCTTT
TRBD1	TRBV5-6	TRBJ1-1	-	CASSLRPDRGRGSTEAFF	TGTGCCAGCAGCTTGCGTCCGGACAGGGGGCGAGGGTCCACTGAAGCTTTCTTT
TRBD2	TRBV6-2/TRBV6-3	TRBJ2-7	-	CASSPGLAGGPFPYEQYF	TGTGCCAGCAGCCCAGGACTAGCGGGGGGGCCATTTCCCTACGAGCAGTACTTC
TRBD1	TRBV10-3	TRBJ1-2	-	CAISEATGLYGYTF	TGTGCCATCAGTGAGGCGACAGGGTTGTATGGCTACACCTTC
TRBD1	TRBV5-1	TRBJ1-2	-	CASSSWDRGQGGYTF	TGCGCCAGCAGCTCATGGGACAGGGGGCAGGGTGGCTACACCTTC
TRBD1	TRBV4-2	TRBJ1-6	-	CASSPRQGNSPLHF	TGTGCCAGCAGCCCCCGACAGGGAAATTCACCCCTCCACTTT
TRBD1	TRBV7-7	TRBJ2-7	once	CASSVDRGFGEQYF	TGTGCCAGCAGCGTCGACAGGGGTTTCGGCGAGCAGTACTTC
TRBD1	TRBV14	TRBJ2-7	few	CASSSFRDRGPREQYF	TGTGCCAGCAGCTCCTTCCGGGACAGGGGGCCGAGGGAGCAGTACTTC
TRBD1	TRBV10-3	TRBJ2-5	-	CAIRKSGTGGETQYF	TGTGCCATCCGAAAATCCGGGACAGGGGGGGAGACCCAGTACTTC
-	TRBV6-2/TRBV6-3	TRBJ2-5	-	CASSYSETQYF	TGTGCCAGCAGTTATAGTGAGACCCAGTACTTC
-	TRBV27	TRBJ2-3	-	CASSHTYDTQYF	TGTGCCAGCAGTCATACTTATGATACGCAGTATTTT
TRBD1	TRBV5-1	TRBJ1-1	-	CASSLTGQGGTEAFF	TGCGCCAGCAGCCTCACTGGACAGGGTGGCACTGAAGCTTTCTTT
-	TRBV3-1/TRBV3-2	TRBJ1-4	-	CASSPSAAGEKLFF	TGTGCCAGCAGCCCTAGCGCGGCAGGTGAAAAACTGTTTTTT
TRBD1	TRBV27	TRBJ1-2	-	CASTSTGVGYGYTF	TGTGCCAGCACCTCGACAGGGGTAGGCTATGGCTACACCTTC
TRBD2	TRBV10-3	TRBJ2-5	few	CAISESRGLQETQYF	TGTGCCATCAGTGAGTCGCGGGGACTACAAGAGACCCAGTACTTC
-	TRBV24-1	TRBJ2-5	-	CATSEPGTQETQYF	TGTGCCACCAGTGAGCCGGGAACCCAAGAGACCCAGTACTTC
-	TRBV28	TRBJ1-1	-	CASSLLGPQGTEAFF	TGTGCCAGCAGTTTATTAGGGCCTCAGGGGACTGAAGCTTTCTTT
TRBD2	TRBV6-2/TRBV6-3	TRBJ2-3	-	CASSIQRGGTNTQYF	TGTGCCAGCAGTATCCAGCGGGGGGGCACCAATACGCAGTATTTT
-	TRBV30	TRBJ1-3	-	CAWSVVRGNTIYF	TGTGCCTGGAGTGTCGTCAGAGGAAACACCATATATTTT
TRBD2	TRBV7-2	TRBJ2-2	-	CASSFREGTGELFF	TGTGCCAGCAGCTTTAGGGAGGGCACCGGGGAGCTGTTTTTT
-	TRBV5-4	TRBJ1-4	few	CASSLAGGVGEKLFF	TGTGCCAGCAGCTTGGCCGGGGGGGTCGGGGAAAAACTGTTTTTT
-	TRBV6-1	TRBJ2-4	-	CASSQHALAKNIQYF	TGTGCCAGCAGCCAACACGCCCTAGCCAAAAACATTCAGTACTTC
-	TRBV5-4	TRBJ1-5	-	CASGQWNQPQHF	TGTGCCAGCGGCCAGTGGAATCAGCCCCAGCATTTT
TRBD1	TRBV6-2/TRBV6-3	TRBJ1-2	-	CASSYVRGNLNYGYTF	TGTGCCAGCAGTTACGTCAGGGGGAATCTGAACTATGGCTACACCTTC
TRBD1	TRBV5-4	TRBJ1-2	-	CASSLRDRDGGYTF	TGTGCCAGCAGCCTAAGGGACAGGGACGGAGGCTACACCTTC
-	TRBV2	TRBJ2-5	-	CASSEAWQGTQYF	TGTGCCAGCAGTGAAGCCTGGCAGGGGACCCAGTACTTC
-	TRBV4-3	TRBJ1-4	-	CASSQDLAGNEKLFF	TGCGCCAGCAGCCAAGATTTGGCCGGGAACGAAAAACTGTTTTTT
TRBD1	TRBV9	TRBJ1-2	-	CASSVGQGKFDYGYTF	TGTGCCAGCAGCGTAGGACAGGGAAAGTTTGACTATGGCTACACCTTC
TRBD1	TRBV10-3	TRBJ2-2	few	CAISGSLKGGSLVTGELFF	TGTGCCATCAGTGGATCTCTAAAAGGGGGCTCGTTGGTCACCGGGGAGCTGTTTTTT
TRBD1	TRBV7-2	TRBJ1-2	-	CASSPGTAKYGYTF	TGTGCCAGCAGCCCTGGGACAGCGAAGTATGGCTACACCTTC